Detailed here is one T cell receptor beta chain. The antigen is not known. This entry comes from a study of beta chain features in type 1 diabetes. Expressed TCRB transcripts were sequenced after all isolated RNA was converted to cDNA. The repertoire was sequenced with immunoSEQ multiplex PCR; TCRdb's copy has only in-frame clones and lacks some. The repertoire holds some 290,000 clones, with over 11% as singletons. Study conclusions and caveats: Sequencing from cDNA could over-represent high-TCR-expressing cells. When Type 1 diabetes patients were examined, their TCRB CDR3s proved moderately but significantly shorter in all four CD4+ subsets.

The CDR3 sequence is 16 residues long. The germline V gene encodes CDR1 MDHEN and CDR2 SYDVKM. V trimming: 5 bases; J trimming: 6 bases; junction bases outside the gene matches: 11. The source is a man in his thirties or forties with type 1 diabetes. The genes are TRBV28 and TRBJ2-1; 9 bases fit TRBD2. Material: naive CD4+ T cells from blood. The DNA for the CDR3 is TGTGCCAGCAGTCCCACCGGACTAGCGACGCTCAATGAGCAGTTCTTC. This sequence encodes CASSPTGLATLNEQFF. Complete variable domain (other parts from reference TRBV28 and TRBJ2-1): DVKVTQSSRYLVKRTGEKVFLECVQDMDHENMFWYRQDPGLGLRLIYFSYDVKMKEKGDIPEGYSVSREKKERFSLILESASTNQTSMYLCASSPTGLATLNEQFFGPGTRLTVL.